The 27 T cell receptor beta chains reported below all come from one sample, sequenced in a study of blood T cell repertoires in COVID-19. Clones were sequenced by immunoSEQ multiplex PCR, and TCRdb holds only the in-frame ones, with some missing. The sample lists about 140,000 clones, under 90% occurring once. The sequenced sample was PBMCs or T cells enriched from blood (not recorded which). The receptors originated from a man in his forties or fifties in a cohort exposed to, infected with or recovered from COVID-19 (not recorded which).

The rearrangement uses TRBV10-3 and TRBJ1-2; D perhaps matches TRBD1 (5 bases). Trimming pared 2 bases from V and 6 bases from J, leaving 10 bases between. This CDR3 spans 13 amino acids. Germline V CDR1 and CDR2: ENHRY, SYGVKD. The CDR3 coding sequence is TGTGCCATCAGTGAGGACAGAACTAATGGCTACACCTTC. Translating gives CAISEDRTNGYTF.

J is TRBJ1-5 and V is TRBV15, with D unresolved. The CDR3 is 13 residues long. The V end was cut by 5 bases, the J end by 1 base, with 6 bases between. The germline V gene has CDR1 LNHNV and CDR2 YYDKDF (reference sequence). CDR3 in DNA: TGTGCCACCAGCTTCCGGAGCAATCAGCCCCAGCATTTT. Its protein is CATSFRSNQPQHF.

V gene TRBV5-4 combines with J gene TRBJ2-1, with a weak D call TRBD2 (5 bases). Germline CDR1 reads SGHNT; CDR2 reads YYREEE (reference sequence). Between the trimmed V and J ends, which lost 4 bases and 16 bases, there was a span of 24 bases. CDR3 size: 14 residues. DNA of the CDR3: TGTGCCAGCAGCCCCGGTGGAGTGGCGGGTACGAAATTCTTC. This translates into CASSPGGVAGTKFF.

The chain carries TRBV7-2 and TRBJ1-2; 9 nucleotides agree with TRBD1. The CDR3 extends over 15 amino acids. V shed 5 bases and J 4 bases; nucleotides not matched to a gene: 8. Germline V gene sequence: CDR1 SGHTA, CDR2 FQGNSA. As DNA, the CDR3 is TGTGCCAGCAGCCCCGCCACACAGGGGGCCTATGGCTACACCTTC. Its translation: CASSPATQGAYGYTF.

This clone was picked up one time. The CDR3 sequence: CASSQSPGLAGGRRTDTQYF. CDR3 nucleotides: TGTGCCAGCAGCCAGTCACCGGGACTAGCGGGAGGTAGACGAACAGATACGCAGTATTTT. The V gene is TRBV7-8, the J gene TRBJ2-3; TRBD2 agrees at 15 bases. Germline V gene lookup returns CDR1 SGHVS and CDR2 FQNEAQ. The CDR3 length is 20 residues. V gave up 5 bases and J gave up 3 bases; unmatched junction bases: 15.

The chain recombines TRBV6-5 with TRBJ1-5; 7 positions agree with TRBD1. Germline V CDR1 and CDR2: MNHEY, SVGAGI. CDR3 length: 15 amino acids. The V segment lost 8 bases and the J segment 2 bases; nucleotides outside the gene matches: 9. CDR3 coding DNA: TGTGCCAGCTTGGACAGGTCGGCTCGCAATCAGCCCCAGCATTTT. It specifies CASLDRSARNQPQHF.

The CDR3 loop reads CASSLGAAGTDTQYF. DNA of the CDR3: TGCGCCAGCAGCTTGGGGGCAGCGGGCACAGATACGCAGTATTTT. The chain carries TRBV5-1 and TRBJ2-3; D might be TRBD2 (5 bases). Trimming pared 0 bases from V and 1 base from J, leaving 9 bases between. The germline V gene encodes CDR1 SGHRS and CDR2 YFSETQ. The CDR3 runs 15 residues.

The chain uses TRBV29-1 and TRBJ2-7; TRBD2 agrees at 11 bases. J lost 1 base, V lost 6 bases, and 8 bases had no gene match. The CDR3 is 15 residues long. CDR1 is SQVTM and CDR2 is ANQGSEA in the germline V gene. DNA for the CDR3: TGCAGCGTCCACATGGCTAGCGGGAGGTCCTACGAGCAGTACTTC. Translating gives CSVHMASGRSYEQYF.

The chain recombines TRBV7-9 with TRBJ2-5; 14 nucleotides align to TRBD2. The trim removed 4 bases at V and 4 bases at J, leaving 2 bases unmatched. The germline V gene has CDR1 SEHNR and CDR2 FQNEAQ (reference sequence). The CDR3 has 15 amino acids. The CDR3 protein is CASSSGLAGAETQYF. In DNA form, the CDR3 reads TGTGCCAGCAGCTCGGGACTAGCGGGAGCAGAGACCCAGTACTTC.

The chain is built from TRBV7-2 and TRBJ1-2, with D hard to call. This CDR3 comprises 13 residues. The V and J ends lost 5 bases and 7 bases respectively, with 14 bases between them. Germline V gives CDR1 SGHTA, CDR2 FQGNSA. CDR3 region: CASSPKAGSGYTF. DNA of the CDR3: TGTGCCAGCAGCCCGAAGGCCGGGAGTGGCTACACCTTC.

This clone occurred once. CDR3 DNA: TGTGCCAGCAGCAAAAGCGGGGCAGGGAGTTTCCCGAAGACCCAGTACTTC. It translates to CASSKSGAGSFPKTQYF. V gene TRBV3-1 (or the pseudogene TRBV3-2) combines with J gene TRBJ2-5, with 7 positions matching TRBD2. The CDR3 covers 17 residues. CDR1 LGHDT and CDR2 YNNKEL come from the germline V gene (reference sequence). V was clipped by 5 bases and J by 6 bases; unmatched bases: 18.

The chain combines TRBV15 with TRBJ2-3, with TRBD2 matching over 7 bases. Per the germline V gene, CDR1 is LNHNV and CDR2 is YYDKDF (reference sequence). Germline trimming cut 5 bases from V and 4 bases from J; bases unmatched to any gene: 6. This CDR3 spans 14 amino acids. CDR3 in amino acids: CATSPGLEADTQYF. The CDR3 nucleotides are TGTGCCACCAGCCCCGGACTAGAGGCAGATACGCAGTATTTT.

The V call is TRBV18, the J call TRBJ1-2, with D possibly being TRBD1 (5 bases). The germline V gene has CDR1 KGHSH and CDR2 LQKENI. Between the trimmed V and J ends, which lost 3 bases and 4 bases, there was a span of 15 bases. The CDR3 spans 15 residues. This CDR3 reads CASSPIKDTLYGYTF. In DNA form, the CDR3 reads TGTGCCAGCTCACCTATAAAGGACACCCTCTATGGCTACACCTTC.

This clone has more than one count but fewer than ten. The chain links TRBV9 to TRBJ1-6, with D unclear. This CDR3 is 16 amino acids long. The germline V gene has CDR1 SGDLS and CDR2 YYNGEE. Trimming took off 0 bases at V and 2 bases at J, with 9 bases between the two ends. The CDR3 region has the DNA TGTGCCAGCAGCGTAGGCGGCTTTCCCTATAATTCACCCCTCCACTTT. This sequence encodes CASSVGGFPYNSPLHF.

This CDR3 is CASSFWGTSYEQFF. CDR3 DNA: TGTGCCAGCAGCTTCTGGGGGACTAGCTATGAGCAGTTCTTC. The chain employs TRBV5-5 and TRBJ2-1, with 9 bases that match TRBD2. V shed 2 bases and J 8 bases; nucleotides not matched to a gene: 5. The CDR3 consists of 14 residues. Germline V CDR1 and CDR2: SGHKS, YYEKEE (reference sequence). The entire variable domain, with the rest obtained from reference TRBV5-5 and TRBJ2-1, is as follows: DAGVTQSPTHLIKTRGQQVTLRCSPISGHKSVSWYQQVLGQGPQFIFQYYEKEERGRGNFPDRFSARQFPNYSSELNVNALLLGDSALYLCASSFWGTSYEQFFGPGTRLTVL.

This clone was observed once. The chain employs TRBV30 and TRBJ1-1; D unclear. CDR1 GTSNPN and CDR2 SVGIG come from the germline V gene (reference sequence). The CDR3 covers 14 residues. V was shortened by 0 bases and J by 4 bases, with 12 bases between the two germline ends. The CDR3 DNA sequence: TGTGCCTGGAGTGTAAGCAGGCGGGGCACTGAAGCTTTCTTT. As protein: CAWSVSRRGTEAFF.

This clone was observed a handful of times. The chain employs TRBV7-9 and TRBJ1-3; 9 bases match TRBD1. This CDR3 has 17 residues. After removal of 3 bases from V and 0 bases from J, the junction contained 6 bases not matched to a gene. Germline-derived CDR1 and CDR2 are SEHNR and FQNEAQ (reference sequence). The CDR3 is CASSLGDRDFSGNTIYF. The CDR3 DNA follows: TGTGCCAGCAGCTTGGGGGACAGGGATTTCTCTGGAAACACCATATATTTT.

This clone appeared a single time. V usage is TRBV30 and J usage is TRBJ2-3, with a possible D match to TRBD2 (6 bases). The length of the CDR3 is 15 residues. Looked up from germline, CDR1 is GTSNPN and CDR2 is SVGIG (reference sequence). V dropped 1 base and J dropped 2 bases, with 13 bases sitting between them. CDR3 loop: CAWSGAGTHTDTQYF. DNA of the CDR3: TGTGCCTGGAGTGGCGCGGGGACCCACACAGATACGCAGTATTTT. Variable domain in full (rest from reference TRBV30 and TRBJ2-3): SQTIHQWPATLVQPVGSPLSLECTVEGTSNPNLYWYRQAAGRGLQLLFYSVGIGQISSEVPQNLSASRPQDRQFILSSKKLLLSDSGFYLCAWSGAGTHTDTQYFGPGTRLTVL.

The chain is built from TRBV28 and TRBJ1-5; 12 bases fit TRBD1. The CDR3 loop spans 15 amino acids. From germline, CDR1 is MDHEN and CDR2 SYDVKM. V dropped 3 bases and J dropped 8; count of bases not matched to a gene: 5. The CDR3 nucleotides are TGTGCCAGCAGTTTGGGACAGGGGGCGAGGAAGCCCCAGCATTTT. It specifies CASSLGQGARKPQHF.

This clone was seen just once. A read error may account for a junction end that differs from germline. This chain connects TRBV10-2 to TRBJ2-7; 8 bases fit TRBD1. The CDR3 extends over 10 amino acids. From germline, CDR1 is WSHSY and CDR2 SAAADI. The DNA of the CDR3 is TGCGCCAGCAGCCCGGACAGGGTATGCTTC. As protein: CASSPDRVCF.

This clone has just one count. The CDR3 is CASSPGTSGSLSTDTQYF. As DNA, the CDR3 is TGTGCCAGCTCACCAGGGACTAGCGGGTCTTTAAGCACAGATACGCAGTATTTT. The J gene is TRBJ2-3, the V gene TRBV18, with 12 bases fitting TRBD2. Germline values: CDR1 KGHSH, CDR2 LQKENI. The CDR3 consists of 18 residues. V lost 2 bases and J lost 0; bases outside the gene matches: 6. The full variable domain, its missing parts supplied by reference TRBV18 and TRBJ2-3, is NAGVMQNPRHLVRRRGQEARLRCSPMKGHSHVYWYRQLPEEGLKFMVYLQKENIIDESGMPKERFSAEFPKEGPSILRIQQVVRGDSAAYFCASSPGTSGSLSTDTQYFGPGTRLTVL.

The chain links TRBV19 to TRBJ1-6; 7 bases agree with TRBD1. The CDR3 is 16 amino acids. The germline gives CDR1 LNHDA, CDR2 SQIVND (reference sequence). V was pared by 3 bases and J by 6 bases, with 8 bases of the junction left unmatched. The CDR3 loop reads CASSIGTVNINSPLHF. CDR3 coding DNA: TGTGCCAGTAGTATTGGGACAGTCAACATTAATTCACCCCTCCACTTT.

The chain couples TRBV24-1 to TRBJ1-2, with D unclear. Germline V gene data show CDR1 as KGHDR and CDR2 as SFDVKD. The V end lost 4 bases, the J end lost 3 bases, and 5 bases lay between the germline ends. The CDR3 covers 12 residues. The CDR3, as DNA: TGTGCCACCAGTGACGGGGACTATGGCTACACCTTC. Amino acids: CATSDGDYGYTF.

The gene calls are TRBV28 and TRBJ1-2, with 8 positions matching TRBD1. Looked up from germline, CDR1 is MDHEN and CDR2 is SYDVKM. CDR3 length: 16 residues. Losses at the gene ends were 2 bases for V and 6 bases for J; bases not matched to a gene: 11. The chain's CDR3 is CASSLLATGGRNGYTF. CDR3 DNA: TGTGCCAGCAGTTTACTAGCAACAGGGGGTAGGAATGGCTACACCTTC.

The V and J genes are TRBV19 and TRBJ1-5; D unresolved. Germline V CDR1 and CDR2: LNHDA, SQIVND (reference sequence). The V gene lost 8 bases and the J gene lost 4 bases, with 12 bases spanning the gap. The CDR3 consists of 13 residues. The CDR3 region has the DNA TGTGCCAGTGGACTGGGAGGAAATCAGCCCCAGCATTTT. It translates to CASGLGGNQPQHF.

This clone was recorded only once. The CDR3 DNA follows: TGTGCCAGCTCCCCCGAGAGCGGGTGGGGCAATGAGCAGTTCTTC. It encodes CASSPESGWGNEQFF. V usage is TRBV18 and J usage is TRBJ2-1; tentative D call: TRBD2 (6 bases). Deletions cut 6 bases from V and 6 bases from J, with 18 bases between. Germline V CDR1 and CDR2: KGHSH, LQKENI. This CDR3 has 15 amino acids.

This clone appeared once. The chain has TRBV7-2 and TRBJ2-7, with 11 bases matching TRBD2. The germline V gene has CDR1 SGHTA and CDR2 FQGNSA. Trimming took 2 bases from V and 2 from J; bases not matched to a gene: 2. This CDR3 has 15 amino acids. The CDR3 sequence: CASSLNSGGAYEQYF. The CDR3 region has the DNA TGTGCCAGCAGCTTAAATAGCGGGGGGGCCTACGAGCAGTACTTC. The variable domain in full, with the rest retrieved from reference TRBV7-2 and TRBJ2-7, is GAGVSQSPSNKVTEKGKDVELRCDPISGHTALYWYRQSLGQGLEFLIYFQGNSAPDKSGLPSDRFSAERTGGSVSTLTIQRTQQEDSAVYLCASSLNSGGAYEQYFGPGTRLTVT.